This TCR beta chain was captured in a study of blood T cell repertoires in COVID-19. Overall study context: Both acute and convalescent COVID-19 samples were obtained from the United States, Italy and Spain. Sample material is recorded as cDNA or gDNA derived from T cells, B-cell-depleted T cells, or PBMCs.

As handled by the study authors: Cell counts per sample came from amplifying reference gene primers. Sequencing used immunoSEQ multiplex PCR; TCRdb keeps in-frame clones, though not all of them. Clone size and V and J calls were adopted from that table, with D and trimming inferred from the DNA. Of about 69,000 clones listed, roughly 79% are singletons. V lost 5 bases and J lost 7; bases outside the gene matches: 2. The CDR3 sequence is 14 residues long. The germline CDR1 and CDR2 sequences are SGHNT and YENEEA. This TCR came from a human donor in a cohort sampled during active COVID-19. The specimen sequenced was peripheral blood. The rearrangement links TRBV11-3 to TRBJ1-6; 10 bases align to TRBD1. The CDR3 region has the DNA TGTGCCAGCAGCCGGACAGGGGGGAATTCACCCCTCCACTTT. Amino acid sequence: CASSRTGGNSPLHF. Supplemented by reference TRBV11-3 and TRBJ1-6, the full variable domain reads EAGVVQSPRYKIIEKKQPVAFWCNPISGHNTLYWYLQNLGQGPELLIRYENEEAVDDSQLPKDRFSAERLKGVDSTLKIQPAELGDSAVYLCASSRTGGNSPLHFGNGTRLTVT.